The 19 T cell receptor beta chains reported below all come from one sample, sequenced in a study of blood T cell repertoires in COVID-19. Libraries were prepared by immunoSEQ multiplex PCR; TCRdb keeps only in-frame clonotypes and omits some of them. The table shows about 210,000 clones, with 83% occurring only once. Sequenced: peripheral blood. The source is a woman aged 40 to 49 with active or convalescent COVID-19.

Regarding this clone: The germline gene is not matched at one end of the junction; a read error may be the cause. This rearrangement joins TRBV5-5 to TRBJ2-4; 11 bases are a match to TRBD2. CDR3 length: 13 residues. Germline-derived CDR1 and CDR2 are SGHKS and YYEKEE (reference sequence). CDR3 region: CASSLVLAGVADF. CDR3 bases: TGTGCCAGCAGCTTGGTACTAGCGGGAGTCGCGGACTTC.

The V and J genes are TRBV5-1 and TRBJ1-1, with 9 nucleotides matching TRBD1. With V trimmed by 3 bases and J by 4 bases, 4 bases remained unmatched. The CDR3 is 14 residues long. The germline CDR1 and CDR2 sequences are SGHRS and YFSETQ. The CDR3 nucleotides are TGCGCCAGCAGCTCGATGGACAGGGGCACTGAAGCTTTCTTT. This sequence encodes CASSSMDRGTEAFF.

The genes are TRBV6-5 and TRBJ1-2; weak D call: TRBD1 (5 bases). CDR3 size: 14 residues. Germline-derived CDR1 and CDR2 are MNHEY and SVGAGI. The V end was cut by 6 bases, the J end by 0 bases, with 11 bases between. The CDR3 sequence is CASSDRNSNYGYTF. The CDR3 coding sequence is TGTGCCAGCAGCGACAGAAACTCTAACTATGGCTACACCTTC.

The chain joins TRBV11-3 to TRBJ1-6, with a weak D call TRBD1 (6 bases). With 3 bases removed from V and 10 bases from J, the gap between germline ends came to 16 bases. CDR1 SGHNT and CDR2 YENEEA come from the germline V gene. The length of the CDR3 is 15 residues. In DNA form, the CDR3 reads TGTGCCAGCAGCTTCGAGGGGGGGATGGGGTCACCCCTCCACTTT. This sequence encodes CASSFEGGMGSPLHF.

The chain uses TRBV4-1 and TRBJ2-7; TRBD1 might be the D (7 bases). The CDR3 contains 17 residues. From germline, CDR1 is MGHRA and CDR2 YSYEKL. Trimming pared 0 bases from V and 1 base from J, leaving 16 bases between. Written as DNA, the CDR3 is TGCGCCAGCAGCCAAGAGTGGCGGGACAGAGCTTCCTACGAGCAGTACTTC. Amino acids: CASSQEWRDRASYEQYF.

V gene TRBV7-2 combines with J gene TRBJ2-5; 7 positions agree with TRBD1. Germline V gene data show CDR1 as SGHTA and CDR2 as FQGNSA. V lost 2 bases, J lost 1 base, and 7 bases stayed unmatched. The CDR3 has 16 amino acids. The CDR3 spells CASSLRGQAIQETQYF. CDR3 bases: TGTGCCAGCAGCTTAAGAGGACAGGCTATCCAAGAGACCCAGTACTTC.

The rearrangement links TRBV27 to TRBJ2-7; tentative D call: TRBD2 (6 bases). Germline V CDR1 and CDR2: MNHEY, SMNVEV (reference sequence). V gave up 5 bases and J gave up 3 bases, with 17 bases separating them. CDR3 size: 15 residues. The CDR3 DNA is TGTGCCAGCAGTCCCCTCAGCCCGGGACTCTACGAGCAGTACTTC. Residues: CASSPLSPGLYEQYF.

A note on this clone: The identical CDR3 is also encoded by other nucleotide sequences in the sample. V gene TRBV9 combines with J gene TRBJ2-6, with 9 bases lining up with TRBD2. The germline gives CDR1 SGDLS, CDR2 YYNGEE. With V trimmed by 10 bases and J by 4 bases, 12 bases remained unmatched. This CDR3 spans 16 amino acids. The CDR3 sequence: CARRGGAGAGANVLTF. CDR3 nucleotide sequence: TGTGCCCGCCGCGGGGGGGCGGGGGCCGGGGCCAACGTCCTGACTTTC.

As DNA, the CDR3 is TGTGCCAGCAGCCGGATCGAGGGGGTGACTCAGCCCCAGCATTTT. Its protein product is CASSRIEGVTQPQHF. J is TRBJ1-5 and V is TRBV6-5; a possible D gene is TRBD1 (6 bases). Trimming pared 6 bases from V and 6 bases from J, leaving 18 bases between. This CDR3 comprises 15 residues. Germline CDR1 reads MNHEY; CDR2 reads SVGAGI.

This chain links TRBV13 with TRBJ1-2; TRBD1 agrees at 11 bases. The germline CDR1 and CDR2 sequences are PRHDT and FYEKMQ (reference sequence). V lost 1 base and J lost 2; bases outside the gene matches: 3. CDR3 size: 16 residues. The CDR3 protein is CASSLDGQGANYGYTF. In DNA form, the CDR3 reads TGTGCCAGCAGCTTAGATGGACAGGGGGCCAACTATGGCTACACCTTC.

The chain is built from TRBV4-1 and TRBJ2-1, with TRBD1 matching over 7 bases. There are 16 residues in the CDR3. CDR1 is MGHRA and CDR2 is YSYEKL in the germline V gene. V trimming: 2 bases; J trimming: 2 bases; junction bases outside the gene matches: 6. CDR3 residues: CASSQPRDRAYNEQFF. In DNA, the CDR3 is TGCGCCAGCAGCCAACCTAGAGACAGGGCCTACAATGAGCAGTTCTTC.

The chain is built from TRBV6-2 or TRBV6-3 and TRBJ1-1, with 7 bases that match TRBD1. Germline trimming cut 0 bases from V and 5 bases from J; bases unmatched to any gene: 9. The CDR3 totals 16 residues. CDR1 MNHEY and CDR2 SVGEGT come from the germline V gene. DNA of the CDR3: TGTGCCAGCAGTTACTCGAGGGGACAGTTGTGGACTGAAGCTTTCTTT. It encodes CASSYSRGQLWTEAFF.

The CDR3 protein is CASSLLRGNYGYTF. For the CDR3, the DNA is TGTGCCAGTAGTCTCCTCCGAGGTAACTATGGCTACACCTTC. The rearrangement links TRBV19 to TRBJ1-2; D gene uncertain. Trimming took 5 bases from V and 1 from J, leaving 11 bases between them. This CDR3 region has 14 residues. CDR1 and CDR2 (germline): LNHDA, SQIVND (reference sequence). Complete variable domain (other parts from reference TRBV19 and TRBJ1-2): DGGITQSPKYLFRKEGQNVTLSCEQNLNHDAMYWYRQDPGQGLRLIYYSQIVNDFQKGDIAEGYSVSREKKESFPLTVTSAQKNPTAFYLCASSLLRGNYGYTFGSGTRLTVV.

This sequence joins TRBV29-1 and TRBJ2-3; 9 bases are shared with TRBD2. The junction had 8 bases not matched to a gene; V was cut back by 5 bases and J by 5 bases. CDR1 SQVTM and CDR2 ANQGSEA come from the germline V gene. This CDR3 is 14 amino acids long. CDR3 DNA sequence: TGCAGCGTTCGCGGGAGGGCGGGGATAGATACGCAGTATTTT. Residues: CSVRGRAGIDTQYF.

The genes are TRBV3-1 (or the pseudogene TRBV3-2) and TRBJ2-2, with 10 bases identical to TRBD1. CDR1 is LGHDT and CDR2 is YNNKEL in the germline V gene (reference sequence). The CDR3 covers 18 residues. Trimming at V came to 1 base and at J to 1 base, leaving 6 bases not matched to a gene. CDR3 nucleotide sequence: TGTGCCAGCAGCCAAGTCCTCGGGACAGGGGTGAACACCGGGGAGCTGTTTTTT. It codes for CASSQVLGTGVNTGELFF.

The rearrangement joins TRBV19 to TRBJ1-5; D possibly corresponds to TRBD1 (6 bases). Germline V gene data show CDR1 as LNHDA and CDR2 as SQIVND (reference sequence). V dropped 3 bases and J dropped 7 bases, with 10 bases sitting between them. The CDR3 length is 13 residues. The CDR3 DNA reads as TGTGCCAGTAGTATCTCAGGGGCCCAGCCCCAGCATTTT. Its translation: CASSISGAQPQHF. Combining the CDR3 with reference TRBV19 and TRBJ1-5 gives the whole variable domain DGGITQSPKYLFRKEGQNVTLSCEQNLNHDAMYWYRQDPGQGLRLIYYSQIVNDFQKGDIAEGYSVSREKKESFPLTVTSAQKNPTAFYLCASSISGAQPQHFGDGTRLSIL.

The chain links TRBV7-2 to TRBJ1-3; the match to TRBD1 covers 8 bases. The J segment lost 0 bases and the V segment lost 5 bases, leaving 6 bases of the junction unmatched. The germline V gene has CDR1 SGHTA and CDR2 FQGNSA. This CDR3 region has 16 residues. The chain's CDR3 is CASSTKTGGSGNTIYF. In DNA, the CDR3 is TGTGCCAGCAGCACCAAAACAGGGGGCTCTGGAAACACCATATATTTT.

This chain connects TRBV23-1 to TRBJ1-2; D is perhaps TRBD1 (5 bases). TRBV23-1 carries the ORF label, with uncertain function. With 7 bases removed from V and 0 bases from J, the gap between germline ends came to 18 bases. The CDR3 is made up of 16 amino acids. DNA for the CDR3: TGCGCCAGCATTAAACAGGCAGCCGGATCTAACTATGGCTACACCTTC. As protein: CASIKQAAGSNYGYTF.

J is TRBJ2-6 and V is TRBV5-1, with TRBD1 matching 11 bases. Trimming removed 4 bases from V and 1 base from J; junction bases left unmatched: 4. Germline CDR1 SGHRS, CDR2 YFSETQ. This CDR3 is 17 amino acids long. CDR3 coding DNA: TGCGCCAGCAGCGAGGGACAGGGGGAGTCTGGGGCCAACGTCCTGACTTTC. It codes for CASSEGQGESGANVLTF.